This TCR beta chain was captured in a study of blood T cell repertoires in COVID-19 (dated by TCRdb to the early 2020s). The study in broad terms: Samples from collaborators originated in the United States, Italy and Spain and spanned both the acute and convalescent phases of COVID-19. The prospective study material was composed of cDNA or gDNA derived from T cells, B-cell-depleted T cells, or PBMCs. Deeply sampled blood TCRbeta repertoires from subjects exposed to, actively infected with, or recovered from COVID-19 were included in the dataset. A freely available public database, intended as a resource for researchers studying the immune response to SARS-CoV-2, is where the repertoires were released. Samples came from the ongoing ImmuneRACE study (first 160 participants) plus 1,254 subjects from 6 global collaborators. Nearly every sample came with metadata listing a de-identified subject ID, COVID-19 status, age in years and sex. Where HLA class I and class II types were available, the types were taken from metadata supplied by the sample provider, not from assay-based typing.

As for this clone: Its antigen remains unidentified. It has no much larger one-base neighbor in the sample; base qualities were not kept.

Whole blood was collected in K2EDTA tubes by collaborating institutions according to the institutions' own protocols. For TCRbeta analysis, collaborators shipped samples in one of three forms: frozen whole blood, isolated PBMCs, or DNA extracted from either of those sample types. Here is what the overall study found, with its caveats: Clinical and demographic metadata were provided uncurated, with the amount varying by source and participant.

V and J are trimmed by 5 bases and 9 bases, and the gene matches miss 8 bases of the junction. Taken from the germline V gene (reference sequence), the CDR1 and CDR2 loops are LNHDA and SQIVND. The CDR3 runs 15 amino acids, cysteine and phenylalanine included. The DNA shown is the 45-base CDR3, in frame from base 1. TCRbeta CDR3 regions were amplified from genomic DNA by means of the immunoSEQ Assay, a bias-controlled multiplex PCR. In the authors' own workflow: The number of nucleated cells in each sample was estimated from the amplification of reference gene primers within the assay. To quantify the absolute abundance of each unique TCRbeta CDR3 rearrangement, sequence reads were collapsed and filtered. For each sample, productive Simpson clonality was calculated as the square root of Simpson's diversity index over productive rearrangements. TCRdb took this table from immuneACCESS and kept in-frame rearrangements with V and J called. Such tables lack part of the clones; where checked against another copy, unresolved V genes explain under half of the gap, and the rest is unexplained. The DNA was the basis for D and trimming; V, J and clone size are from that table. The sample profile shows a few hundred thousand clones; 83% of them were found once. 6% to 9.5% of the sample is held by the ten biggest clonotypes.

Recombination connected TRBV19 to TRBJ2-1; the junction holds 12 bases that match TRBD2. The source of this sequence is a woman aged 45-60 years with acute or convalescent COVID-19. Sequenced input: peripheral blood. The nucleotides are TGTGCCAGTAGTGGCGGACTAGCGGGGAGCGGTGAGCAGTTCTTC. Translated, it reads CASSGGLAGSGEQFF.